This paragraph reports one T cell receptor (beta chain). The V gene's germline CDR1 is MNHNS and CDR2 SASEGT. The CDR3 extends over 14 amino acids. V was clipped by 1 base and J by 7 bases, with 11 bases between them. The entry originates in a study of blood T cell repertoires in COVID-19. Study in general: Acute and convalescent COVID-19 samples came from the United States, Italy and Spain. The analysed material was cDNA or gDNA that came from T cells, B-cell-depleted T cells, or PBMCs.

In the authors' methods: How many nucleated cells were present was estimated from reference gene primer amplification. Data came from immunoSEQ multiplex PCR; TCRdb stores just in-frame clones and leaves some out. V, J and clone size reflect that table, while D and trimming were determined from the DNA. The sample lists some 210,000 clones; 84% were seen once. Sequencing was done on a sample of peripheral blood. The clonotype originates from a human donor in a cohort sampled during active COVID-19. This rearrangement joins TRBV6-1 to TRBJ1-5; perhaps TRBD1 as D (6 bases). In nucleotides, the CDR3 is TGTGCCAGCAGTGAAGGGGGGACAAAACAGCCCCAGCATTTT. Encoded protein: CASSEGGTKQPQHF.